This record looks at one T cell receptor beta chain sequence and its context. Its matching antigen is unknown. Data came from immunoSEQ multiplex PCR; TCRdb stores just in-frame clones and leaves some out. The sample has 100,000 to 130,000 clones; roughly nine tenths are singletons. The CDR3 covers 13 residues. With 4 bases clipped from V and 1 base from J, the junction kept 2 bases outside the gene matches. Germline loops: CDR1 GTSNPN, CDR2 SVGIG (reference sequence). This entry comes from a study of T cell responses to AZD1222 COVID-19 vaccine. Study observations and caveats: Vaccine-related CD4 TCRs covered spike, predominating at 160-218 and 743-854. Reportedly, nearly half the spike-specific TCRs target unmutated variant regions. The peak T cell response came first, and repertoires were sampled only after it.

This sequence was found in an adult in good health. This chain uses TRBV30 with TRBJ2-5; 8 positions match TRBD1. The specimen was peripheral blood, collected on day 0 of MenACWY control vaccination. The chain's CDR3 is CAWTGGFQETQYF. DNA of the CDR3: TGTGCCTGGACAGGGGGCTTCCAAGAGACCCAGTACTTC.